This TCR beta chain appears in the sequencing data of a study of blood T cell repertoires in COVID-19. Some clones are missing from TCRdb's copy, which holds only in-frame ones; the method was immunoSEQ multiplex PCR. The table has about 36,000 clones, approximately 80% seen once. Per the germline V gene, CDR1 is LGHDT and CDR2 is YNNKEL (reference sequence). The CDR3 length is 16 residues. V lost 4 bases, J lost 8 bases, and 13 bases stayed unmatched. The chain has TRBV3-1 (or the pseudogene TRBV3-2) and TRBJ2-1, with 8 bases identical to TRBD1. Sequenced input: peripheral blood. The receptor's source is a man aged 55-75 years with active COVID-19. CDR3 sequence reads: CASSPTGDPISHEQFF. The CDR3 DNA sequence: TGTGCCAGCAGCCCGACAGGGGACCCAATAAGCCATGAGCAGTTCTTC.